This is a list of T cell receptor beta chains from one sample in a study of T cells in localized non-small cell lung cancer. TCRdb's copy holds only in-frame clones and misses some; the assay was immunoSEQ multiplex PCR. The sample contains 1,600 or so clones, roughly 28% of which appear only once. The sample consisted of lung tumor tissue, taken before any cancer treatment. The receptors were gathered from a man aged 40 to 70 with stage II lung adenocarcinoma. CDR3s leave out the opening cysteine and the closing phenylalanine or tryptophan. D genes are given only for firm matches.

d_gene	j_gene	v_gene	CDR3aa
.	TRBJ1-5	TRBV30	ASREGNQPQH
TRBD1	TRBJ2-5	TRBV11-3	ASSPVGGQGAGETQY
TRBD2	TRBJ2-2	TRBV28	ASSLRLARTGELF
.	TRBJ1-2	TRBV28	ASSLGVYGYT
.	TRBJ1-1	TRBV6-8	ASGQTNTEAF
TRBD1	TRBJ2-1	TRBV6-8	ASSYGSGQGFFHEQF
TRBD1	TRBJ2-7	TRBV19	ASSIWNRGEYEQY
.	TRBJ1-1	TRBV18	ASSPPRNTEAF
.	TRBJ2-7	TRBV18	ASSLAGLGAYEQY
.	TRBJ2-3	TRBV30	AGGRGRALPSTDTQY
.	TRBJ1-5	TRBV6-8	ASRRDRKDNQPQH